Listed below are T cell receptor beta chains from one sample, sequenced in a study of blood T cell repertoires in COVID-19. Profiled with immunoSEQ multiplex PCR; TCRdb holds only in-frame clones, not every one. The sample includes about 190,000 clones, roughly nine tenths of them seen just once. Sequencing was done on a sample of peripheral blood. The origin of the receptors is a man younger than 40 with acute or convalescent COVID-19. Both conserved end residues are part of each CDR3. A D gene is named only where the DNA matches it firmly. Expanded clones get a size class; other rows say once, few or many, or leave the size out.

J gene	D gene	clone size	V gene	CDR3 protein	CDR3 DNA
TRBJ1-5	-	-	TRBV11-2	CASSLDLAPSNQPQHF	TGTGCCAGCAGCTTAGATCTAGCTCCGAGCAATCAGCCCCAGCATTTT
TRBJ2-7	TRBD1	few	TRBV11-1	CASRGSIGTAREQYF	TGTGCCAGCAGAGGGTCCATAGGGACAGCACGCGAGCAGTACTTC
TRBJ2-7	-	-	TRBV27	CASSPQGYYEQYF	TGTGCCAGCAGTCCCCAGGGCTACTACGAGCAGTACTTC
TRBJ1-6	TRBD1	few	TRBV2	CASSLTGGTSPLHF	TGTGCCAGCAGTTTGACAGGGGGAACTTCACCCCTCCACTTT
TRBJ2-3	-	once	TRBV20-1	CSASPAVATLYTDTQYF	TGCAGTGCTAGTCCAGCGGTGGCTACCCTATACACAGATACGCAGTATTTT
TRBJ1-5	-	-	TRBV4-2	CASSQEGGDAQPQHF	TGTGCCAGCAGCCAAGAAGGAGGGGATGCTCAGCCCCAGCATTTT
TRBJ1-5	-	-	TRBV30	CAWSGGGFNQPQHF	TGTGCCTGGTCGGGAGGGGGATTTAATCAGCCCCAGCATTTT
TRBJ1-6	-	-	TRBV10-1	CASSESRQGNSPLHF	TGCGCCAGCAGTGAGTCGCGGCAGGGTAATTCACCCCTCCACTTT
TRBJ1-2	TRBD1	-	TRBV4-1	CASSQDRTGYGYTF	TGCGCCAGCAGCCAAGATCGGACAGGCTATGGCTACACCTTC
TRBJ2-2	-	-	TRBV5-4	CASRSGLGGTNTGELFF	TGTGCCAGCAGATCAGGGTTAGGCGGTACGAACACCGGGGAGCTGTTTTTT
TRBJ1-5	-	once	TRBV6-1	CASSVAGRSQPQHF	TGTGCCAGCAGTGTAGCTGGTAGGAGTCAGCCCCAGCATTTT
TRBJ1-4	-	-	TRBV5-1	CASSLQGWLGNEKLFF	TGCGCCAGCAGCTTACAGGGCTGGTTAGGCAATGAAAAACTGTTTTTT
TRBJ1-1	-	-	TRBV28	CASSLSKPGVAFF	TGTGCCAGCAGTCTATCCAAACCAGGGGTGGCTTTCTTT
TRBJ2-7	-	-	TRBV19	CASSRAGASYEQYF	TGTGCCAGTAGTAGGGCAGGGGCGTCCTACGAGCAGTACTTC
TRBJ1-2	TRBD1	-	TRBV19	CASRTGGFGYTF	TGTGCCAGTCGGACAGGGGGCTTTGGCTACACCTTC
TRBJ2-3	TRBD1	-	TRBV6-5	CASRRTGLTDTQYF	TGTGCCAGCAGGAGGACAGGCCTTACAGATACGCAGTATTTT
TRBJ2-7	TRBD1	once	TRBV12-3/TRBV12-4	CASSQGQTYEQYF	TGTGCCAGCAGCCAGGGACAGACCTACGAGCAGTACTTC